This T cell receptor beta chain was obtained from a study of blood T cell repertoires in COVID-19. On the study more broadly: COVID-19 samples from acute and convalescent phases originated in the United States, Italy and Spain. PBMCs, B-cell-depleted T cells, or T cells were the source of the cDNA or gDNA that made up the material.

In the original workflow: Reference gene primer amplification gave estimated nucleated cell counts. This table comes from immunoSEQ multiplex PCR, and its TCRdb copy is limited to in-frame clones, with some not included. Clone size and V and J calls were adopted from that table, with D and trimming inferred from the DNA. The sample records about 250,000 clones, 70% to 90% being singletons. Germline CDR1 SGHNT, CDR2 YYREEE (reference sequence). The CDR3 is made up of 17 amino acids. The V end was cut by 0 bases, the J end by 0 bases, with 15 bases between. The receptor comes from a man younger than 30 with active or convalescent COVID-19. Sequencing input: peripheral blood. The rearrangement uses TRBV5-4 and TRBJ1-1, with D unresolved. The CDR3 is CASSLVPGPDMNTEAFF. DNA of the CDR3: TGTGCCAGCAGCTTGGTACCTGGGCCTGACATGAACACTGAAGCTTTCTTT.